Below, one T cell receptor beta chain is given with its context. Its specific antigen is unknown. Base qualities are not recorded, but no much larger clone differs from it by a single base. These data are taken from a study of blood T cell repertoires in COVID-19 (dated by TCRdb to about 2020). With regard to the full study: Samples covering the acute and convalescent phases of COVID-19 were provided by collaborators in the United States, Italy and Spain. The prospective study material was composed of cDNA or gDNA derived from T cells, B-cell-depleted T cells, or PBMCs. The dataset comprised deeply sampled blood TCRbeta repertoires from subjects exposed to, actively infected with, or recovered from COVID-19. The repertoires were released in a freely available public database intended as a resource for research on the immune response to SARS-CoV-2. Samples were obtained from the ongoing ImmuneRACE study (first 160 participants) and from over a thousand subjects provided by 6 global collaborators. A de-identified subject ID, COVID-19 status, age in years and sex were almost always included in the sample metadata. Where HLA class I and class II types were available, the types were taken from metadata supplied by the sample provider, not from assay-based typing. Broad study findings and their caveats: The amount of clinical and demographic metadata varied by source and participant and was provided uncurated.

Each collaborating institution followed its own protocols to collect whole blood in K2EDTA tubes. For TCRbeta analysis, collaborators shipped samples in one of three forms: frozen whole blood, isolated PBMCs, or DNA extracted from either of those sample types. TCRbeta CDR3 regions were amplified from genomic DNA using the immunoSEQ Assay, a bias-controlled multiplex PCR. The original methods were these. Nucleated cell counts per sample were estimated from amplification of reference gene primers within the assay. To quantify the absolute abundance of each unique TCRbeta CDR3 rearrangement, sequence reads were collapsed and filtered. For each sample, productive Simpson clonality was calculated as the square root of Simpson's diversity index over productive rearrangements. TCRdb obtained this table from immuneACCESS and retained in-frame rearrangements with V and J assigned. These tables miss some clones; where compared with another copy, unresolved V genes account for less than half of the shortfall, and the remainder is unexplained. The V and J calls and clone size were taken over from that table, and D and trimming were inferred from the DNA. This sample has some 110,000 clones in its table, and roughly 85% of those were observed once. 1.3% to 1.5% of the sample lies in the top ten.

The germline V gene (reference sequence) specifies MNHNY as CDR1 and SVGAGI as CDR2. Trimming removed 10 bases from V and 3 bases from J; the gene matches leave 9 bases unexplained. The CDR3 starts with the cysteine, ends with the phenylalanine, and has 14 residues. The sequence is cut down to CDR3 DNA, 42 bases in frame from base 1. The sample comprised peripheral blood. The receptor was isolated from a man aged 40-55 years with acute or convalescent COVID-19. The V gene is TRBV6-6 and the J gene is TRBJ2-7, and TRBD2 aligns with 10 junction nucleotides. The DNA is TGTGCCACCACCGGGGCTAGCGGGAGCTACGAGCAGTACTTC. It encodes CATTGASGSYEQYF.